Reported below is one T cell receptor beta chain. Its antigen is not identified. The sample is drawn from a study of OX40 agonist ivuxolimab in advanced cancers. Study background: Averaging 60 years in age, with a range of roughly 23 to 80, the cohort was around 83% male.

Whole-study findings and limits: Undetermined was the antigen specificity of the expanded peripheral T cells.

Some clones are missing from TCRdb's copy, which holds only in-frame ones; the method was immunoSEQ multiplex PCR. Among some 110,000 clones listed, 93% were seen once. CDR1 is SNHLY and CDR2 is FYNNEI in the germline V gene. There are 14 residues in the CDR3. With 2 bases clipped from V and 2 bases from J, the junction kept 1 base outside the gene matches. The TCR originated in an adult with an advanced solid tumor such as melanoma, head and neck, liver or kidney cancer. The sample in question was CD4+ or CD8+ T cells sorted from blood, obtained in a trial of the OX40 agonist ivuxolimab. The chain is built from TRBV2 and TRBJ1-2, with TRBD1 matching 8 bases. The CDR3 loop is CASSERTGNYGYTF. In nucleotides, the CDR3 is TGTGCCAGCAGTGAACGGACAGGGAACTATGGCTACACCTTC.